A selection of T cell receptor beta chains follows, all from one sample in a study of regulatory dendritic cells for organ transplantation. Profiled with immunoSEQ multiplex PCR; TCRdb holds only in-frame clones, not every one. This table holds over 8,000 clones, approximately 65% found once. What these receptors recognize is not known. Sequenced input: naive CD4+ T cells from blood cultured with dendritic cells. Every receptor here comes from a human donor in good health. Both conserved end residues are part of each CDR3. The order of the fields is clone size, J gene, D gene, V gene, CDR3 DNA, CDR3 protein. The D gene is left open where the match is weak. Part of the rows lack a size; the others show once, few, many or a class for expanded clones.

size: NA
J: TRBJ2-5
D: NA
V: TRBV7-9
DNA: TGTGCCAGCAGCTCGGGACTCGCGTTGGGGACCCAGTACTTC
CDR3: CASSSGLALGTQYF

size: NA
J: TRBJ1-5
D: NA
V: TRBV19
DNA: TGTGCCAGTAGTATCCTGAATCAGCCCCAGCATTTT
CDR3: CASSILNQPQHF

size: NA
J: TRBJ1-1
D: NA
V: TRBV2
DNA: TGTGCCAGCACCTCAAATCGGGGGGCTATGAACACTGAAGCTTTCTTT
CDR3: CASTSNRGAMNTEAFF

size: NA
J: TRBJ1-4
D: NA
V: TRBV1
DNA: TGCACCAGCAGCCAAGATCGGACTCGGAAAGGGGAAAAACTGTTTTTT
CDR3: CTSSQDRTRKGEKLFF

size: few
J: TRBJ1-1
D: NA
V: TRBV19
DNA: TGTGCCAGTAGGAGACAGGCCAGCACTGAAGCTTTCTTT
CDR3: CASRRQASTEAFF

size: few
J: TRBJ2-3
D: TRBD2
V: TRBV19
DNA: TGTGCCAGTAGGACTAGCGGGGGCTCAGGTACGCAGTATTTT
CDR3: CASRTSGGSGTQYF

size: few
J: TRBJ1-2
D: TRBD1
V: TRBV6-5
DNA: TGTGCCAGCATTGGTACAGGGGGGAGATATGGCTACACCTTC
CDR3: CASIGTGGRYGYTF

size: NA
J: TRBJ1-5
D: TRBD1
V: TRBV6-6
DNA: TGTGCCAGCAGTTACTCGACAGGGGGCGGTCAGCCCCAGCATTTT
CDR3: CASSYSTGGGQPQHF

size: NA
J: TRBJ1-2
D: TRBD1
V: TRBV11-3
DNA: TGTGCCAGCAGCGGAGCGGTGGCAGGGGGCGACTATGGCTACACCTTC
CDR3: CASSGAVAGGDYGYTF

size: NA
J: TRBJ1-2
D: NA
V: TRBV5-4
DNA: TGTGCCAGCAGCGGGCGGACTATGGGTGCTAACTATGGCTACACCTTC
CDR3: CASSGRTMGANYGYTF

size: NA
J: TRBJ1-1
D: TRBD1
V: TRBV4-2
DNA: TGTGCCAGCAGCCAAGCGGACAGGGGGATGGCTGAAGCTTTCTTT
CDR3: CASSQADRGMAEAFF

size: NA
J: TRBJ2-7
D: TRBD1
V: TRBV5-4
DNA: TGTGCCAGCAGCCTACAGGGGGCGCGGTCGGGGGAGCAGTACTTC
CDR3: CASSLQGARSGEQYF

size: NA
J: TRBJ1-1
D: NA
V: TRBV7-9
DNA: TGTGCCAGCAGCTTAGCGAACAGGAACACTGAAGCTTTCTTT
CDR3: CASSLANRNTEAFF

size: few
J: TRBJ2-3
D: TRBD1
V: TRBV5-4
DNA: TGTGCCAGCAAGATCGGACAGGGCACAGATACGCAGTATTTT
CDR3: CASKIGQGTDTQYF

size: few
J: TRBJ1-3
D: TRBD1
V: TRBV7-7
DNA: TGTGCCAGCAGCCCGGGACAGGCGGTCTCTGGAAACACCATATATTTT
CDR3: CASSPGQAVSGNTIYF

size: NA
J: TRBJ2-7
D: NA
V: TRBV7-9
DNA: TGTGCCAGCAGCTTTAACAGGGTCAACTACGAGCAGTACTTC
CDR3: CASSFNRVNYEQYF

size: NA
J: TRBJ1-1
D: NA
V: TRBV6-5
DNA: TGTGCCAGCAGTTACTCTACTTGGGGGCGGAACACTGAAGCTTTCTTT
CDR3: CASSYSTWGRNTEAFF